This T cell receptor (beta chain) was recorded in a study of blood T cell repertoires in COVID-19. In the study overall: COVID-19 samples, acute and convalescent, were from the United States, Italy and Spain. The cDNA or gDNA used as material had been derived from T cells, B-cell-depleted T cells, or PBMCs.

Sequenced by immunoSEQ multiplex PCR; TCRdb stores in-frame clones only, minus some. The sample includes fewer than 200,000 clones, roughly 86% of them seen just once. With V trimmed by 4 bases and J by 4 bases, 2 bases remained unmatched. CDR1 SGHVS and CDR2 FNYEAQ come from the germline V gene. This CDR3 has 15 amino acids. The sample taken for sequencing was peripheral blood. The receptor was derived from a man between 40 and 49 years old with active or convalescent COVID-19. V gene TRBV7-6 combines with J gene TRBJ2-1; 12 nucleotides agree with TRBD2. CDR3 protein: CASSSGLAGYNEQFF. The CDR3 DNA sequence: TGTGCCAGCAGCTCGGGACTAGCGGGTTACAATGAGCAGTTCTTC.